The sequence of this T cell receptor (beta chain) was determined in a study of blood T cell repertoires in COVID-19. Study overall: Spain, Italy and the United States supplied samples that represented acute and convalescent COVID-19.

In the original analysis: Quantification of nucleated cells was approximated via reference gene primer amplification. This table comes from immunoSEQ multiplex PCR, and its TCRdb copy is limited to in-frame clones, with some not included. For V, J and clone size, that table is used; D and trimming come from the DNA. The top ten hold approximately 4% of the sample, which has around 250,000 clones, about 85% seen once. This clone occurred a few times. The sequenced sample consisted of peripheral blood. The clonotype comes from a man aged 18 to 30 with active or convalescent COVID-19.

CDR3 coding DNA: TGTGCCAGTAGTTCCGGGACAGGCCCTTCGACCGAGCAGTACTTC. Residues: CASSSGTGPSTEQYF. V usage is TRBV19 and J usage is TRBJ2-7, with 8 bases identical to TRBD1. The CDR3 contains 15 residues. Germline V lookup: CDR1 LNHDA, CDR2 SQIVND (reference sequence). The J segment lost 6 bases and the V segment lost 5 bases, leaving 12 bases of the junction unmatched. The full variable domain, rest sourced from reference TRBV19 and TRBJ2-7, is DGGITQSPKYLFRKEGQNVTLSCEQNLNHDAMYWYRQDPGQGLRLIYYSQIVNDFQKGDIAEGYSVSREKKESFPLTVTSAQKNPTAFYLCASSSGTGPSTEQYFGPGTRLTVT.